This is a list of T cell receptor beta chains from one sample in a study of blood T cell repertoires in COVID-19. Here immunoSEQ multiplex PCR was the method, and the copy in TCRdb shows in-frame clones only, minus some. Of some 85,000 clones in the sample, roughly 80% were seen once. Sequences were obtained from peripheral blood. These receptors were taken from a man between 65 and 85 years old with COVID-19, enrolled during active disease. The CDR3 runs from the conserved cysteine through the conserved F or W. The order of the fields is CDR3 length, V gene, J gene, D gene, clone size, CDR3 protein, CDR3 DNA. The D gene is left open where the match is weak. Where a row states a size, it is once, few, many or the class of an expanded clone; other rows omit it.

>15|TRBV5-4|TRBJ2-6|NA|NA
CASSYPSVGANVLTF
TGTGCCAGCAGCTACCCTTCGGTCGGGGCCAACGTCCTGACTTTC
>16|TRBV11-3|TRBJ1-3|NA|NA
CASSFQSGGTGNTIYF
TGTGCCAGCAGCTTCCAGAGCGGTGGTACTGGAAACACCATATATTTT
>15|TRBV9|TRBJ1-6|TRBD1|NA
CASSVDGQGNSPLHF
TGTGCCAGCAGCGTGGACGGACAGGGGAATTCACCCCTCCACTTT
>15|TRBV6-5|TRBJ1-3|NA|NA
CASRTQGYSGNTIYF
TGTGCCAGCCGAACTCAGGGCTACTCTGGAAACACCATATATTTT
>14|TRBV3-1/TRBV3-2|TRBJ1-1|TRBD1|once
CASSPSGQGRGAFF
TGTGCCAGCAGCCCGTCCGGACAGGGGAGGGGAGCTTTCTTT
>14|TRBV10-2|TRBJ2-7|TRBD1|NA
CASRAWGTGYEQYF
TGCGCCAGCAGGGCATGGGGGACAGGCTACGAGCAGTACTTC
>18|TRBV21-1|TRBJ2-4|NA|NA
CASSQKGLGRTAKNIQYF
TGTGCCAGCAGCCAAAAGGGACTCGGTCGCACAGCCAAAAACATTCAGTACTTC
>16|TRBV28|TRBJ2-7|TRBD2|NA
CASTILSSGSPYEQYF
TGTGCCAGCACCATTCTCTCAAGCGGGAGCCCCTACGAGCAGTACTTC
>13|TRBV6-2/TRBV6-3|TRBJ2-7|NA|NA
CASSRAGVYEQYF
TGTGCCAGCAGTAGGGCAGGGGTCTACGAGCAGTACTTC
>15|TRBV4-2|TRBJ2-2|TRBD1|NA
CASSPGQGITGELFF
TGTGCCAGCTCCCCGGGACAGGGAATCACCGGGGAGCTGTTTTTT
>16|TRBV19|TRBJ1-1|TRBD1|NA
CASSIIGTGRNTEAFF
TGTGCCAGTAGTATTATAGGGACAGGCCGAAACACTGAAGCTTTCTTT
>16|TRBV21-1|TRBJ1-2|NA|NA
CASSKATGERNYGYTF
TGTGCCAGCAGCAAAGCGACAGGGGAGAGGAACTATGGCTACACCTTC
>18|TRBV4-3|TRBJ2-1|TRBD2|few
CASSQSRTSGGTYNEQFF
TGCGCCAGCAGCCAATCCCGGACTAGCGGGGGCACCTACAATGAGCAGTTCTTC
>16|TRBV6-6|TRBJ2-1|NA|NA
CASSYSTGGSYNEQFF
TGTGCCAGCAGTTACTCGACCGGGGGCTCCTACAATGAGCAGTTCTTC
>13|TRBV11-3|TRBJ2-7|TRBD1|NA
CASSSRDRDEQYF
TGTGCCAGCAGCTCCCGGGACAGGGACGAGCAGTACTTC
>14|TRBV10-3|TRBJ2-6|NA|NA
CAISPGAGANVLTF
TGTGCCATCAGTCCAGGGGCCGGGGCCAACGTCCTGACTTTC
>15|TRBV12-5|TRBJ1-5|TRBD1|NA
CANGRQGLGNQPQHF
TGTGCTAATGGTCGACAGGGTTTGGGCAATCAGCCCCAGCATTTT
>14|TRBV4-1|TRBJ2-5|TRBD1|NA
CASSQGQGRETQYF
TGCGCCAGCAGCCAGGGACAGGGGCGGGAGACCCAGTACTTC
>13|TRBV11-3|TRBJ1-1|TRBD1|few
CASGKGATGEAFF
TGTGCCAGCGGTAAGGGGGCGACGGGTGAAGCTTTCTTT
>16|TRBV6-6|TRBJ1-2|NA|NA
CASSYSSNRANYGYTF
TGTGCCAGCAGTTACTCGAGTAACAGAGCTAACTATGGCTACACCTTC
>15|TRBV19|TRBJ2-2|NA|NA
CASSIGGLVPGELFF
TGTGCCAGTAGTATTGGAGGGTTAGTACCCGGGGAGCTGTTTTTT
>17|TRBV7-9|TRBJ1-3|TRBD1|few
CASSLMGQGSSGNTIYF
TGTGCCAGCAGCTTAATGGGACAGGGGAGCTCTGGAAACACCATATATTTT
>13|TRBV5-8|TRBJ2-7|NA|NA
CASSRRQAYEQYF
TGTGCCAGCAGCCGCAGACAAGCCTACGAGCAGTACTTC
>14|TRBV5-6|TRBJ1-1|TRBD1|NA
CASSWGQRGTEAFF
TGTGCCAGCAGCTGGGGACAGAGGGGAACTGAAGCTTTCTTT
>17|TRBV5-1|TRBJ1-6|TRBD1|NA
CASRNPVTGEGGTPLHF
TGCGCCAGCAGGAATCCGGTGACAGGGGAAGGAGGTACACCCCTCCACTTT